One and the same sample provided the 16 T cell receptor beta chains below, sequenced in a study of blood T cell repertoires in COVID-19. TCRdb's copy holds only in-frame clones and misses some; the assay was immunoSEQ multiplex PCR. The table has approximately 290,000 clones, around 89% seen once. Material for sequencing was peripheral blood. These receptor sequences come from a man aged 25 to 40 with acute or convalescent COVID-19.

CDR3 loop: CASSTRSGANVLTF. CDR3 nucleotides: TGTGCCAGCAGCACGCGCTCTGGGGCCAACGTCCTGACTTTC. V usage is TRBV5-6 and J usage is TRBJ2-6; no firm D call. The germline V and J ends were trimmed by 4 bases and 0 bases, with 5 bases remaining between them. Germline V gene sequence: CDR1 SGHDT, CDR2 YYEEEE. This CDR3 is 14 amino acids long.

The rearrangement uses TRBV6-1 and TRBJ1-2; no definite D call. Trimming shortened V by 2 bases and J by 4 bases, and 5 bases separated the two germline ends. The CDR3 spans 12 residues. CDR1 MNHNS and CDR2 SASEGT come from the germline V gene. This chain's CDR3 is CASSEPVYGYTF. In nucleotides, the CDR3 is TGTGCCAGCAGTGAACCGGTCTATGGCTACACCTTC.

The chain uses TRBV5-1 and TRBJ1-6; TRBD1 is a possible D gene (5 bases). V was pared by 0 bases and J by 8 bases, with 9 bases between. CDR1 is SGHRS and CDR2 is YFSETQ in the germline V gene. The CDR3 is 14 amino acids. The CDR3 loop is CASSLGQRDSPLHF. CDR3 bases: TGCGCCAGCAGCTTGGGACAGCGAGATTCACCCCTCCACTTT.

The chain carries TRBV5-1 and TRBJ1-3; 7 nucleotides line up with TRBD1. V shed 3 bases, J shed 2 bases, and the junction held 2 bases outside the gene matches. There are 14 residues in the CDR3. From germline, CDR1 is SGHRS and CDR2 YFSETQ. The CDR3 loop is CASSSTGAGNTIYF. The CDR3 DNA sequence: TGCGCCAGCAGCTCCACAGGGGCTGGAAACACCATATATTTT.

This chain uses TRBV7-8 with TRBJ2-7; 11 positions agree with TRBD2. Germline V CDR1 and CDR2: SGHVS, FQNEAQ. J was trimmed by 3 bases and V by 3 bases; bases with no gene match: 4. The CDR3 covers 15 residues. This CDR3 is CASSFSGGDLYEQYF. In nucleotides, the CDR3 is TGTGCCAGCAGCTTTAGCGGGGGGGACCTCTACGAGCAGTACTTC.

The chain employs TRBV7-8 and TRBJ1-2; D is possibly TRBD1 (5 bases). V was shortened by 1 base and J by 6 bases, with 18 bases between the two germline ends. There are 16 residues in the CDR3. Per germline, CDR1 SGHVS and CDR2 FQNEAQ. The CDR3 DNA sequence: TGTGCCAGCAGCTTAGGGAGACAAGGGGCAGGCGATGGCTACACCTTC. Amino acid sequence: CASSLGRQGAGDGYTF.

The chain is built from TRBV4-2 and TRBJ2-1; 9 positions match TRBD2. The CDR3 contains 15 residues. Trimming cost V 4 bases and J 4 bases; bases outside gene matches: 5. Germline lookup yields CDR1 LGHNA and CDR2 YNFKEQ. Here the CDR3 reads CASSRSSGTYNEQFF. In DNA form, the CDR3 reads TGTGCCAGCAGCCGGTCTAGCGGGACGTACAATGAGCAGTTCTTC.

V usage is TRBV18 and J usage is TRBJ2-7; D is undetermined. The V gene lost 0 bases and the J gene lost 5 bases, with 8 bases spanning the gap. This CDR3 spans 13 amino acids. The V gene's germline CDR1 is KGHSH and CDR2 LQKENI. The CDR3 DNA is TGTGCCAGCTCACCACCGGTTCGCGACGAGCAGTACTTC. This encodes CASSPPVRDEQYF.

The table lists this clone with a count of one. The gene calls are TRBV13 and TRBJ2-7, with TRBD1 matching 12 bases. Germline V gene data show CDR1 as PRHDT and CDR2 as FYEKMQ (reference sequence). V dropped 2 bases and J dropped 3; count of bases not matched to a gene: 5. The CDR3 covers 16 residues. Here the CDR3 DNA reads TGTGCCAGCAGCTTAATGGGACAGGGGGCGGACTACGAGCAGTACTTC. Translated: CASSLMGQGADYEQYF.

The chain joins TRBV28 to TRBJ1-1; no reliable D call. This CDR3 is 11 amino acids long. Deletions cut 7 bases from V and 10 bases from J, with 13 bases between. Germline-derived CDR1 and CDR2 are MDHEN and SYDVKM. CDR3 nucleotides: TGTGCCAGCACGGATAGTTCGGGAGCTTTCTTT. Residues: CASTDSSGAFF.

The chain is built from TRBV7-9 and TRBJ2-1, with TRBD1 matching over 8 bases. With 5 bases clipped from V and 6 bases from J, the junction kept 6 bases outside the gene matches. CDR3 size: 14 residues. Germline V gene sequence: CDR1 SEHNR, CDR2 FQNEAQ (reference sequence). The CDR3 nucleotides read TGTGCCAGCAGCCCCTTTACAGGGGGCAATGAGCAGTTCTTC. Amino acid sequence: CASSPFTGGNEQFF.

A few counts support this clone. This chain links TRBV24-1 with TRBJ1-4; 7 bases are a match to TRBD1. Germline CDR1 KGHDR, CDR2 SFDVKD. Unmatched junction bases numbered 3, after V lost 7 bases and J lost 5 bases. This CDR3 is 13 amino acids long. CDR3 residues: CATSRDSNEKLFF. Here the CDR3 DNA reads TGTGCCACCAGCCGGGACAGCAATGAAAAACTGTTTTTT.

The V and J genes are TRBV2 and TRBJ1-6; no definite D call. The germline V gene has CDR1 SNHLY and CDR2 FYNNEI. Deletions cut 6 bases from V and 9 bases from J, with 15 bases between. This CDR3 contains 14 residues. CDR3 coding DNA: TGTGCCAGCAGATGGGCAGGACTACCTTCACCCCTCCACTTT. Translation gives CASRWAGLPSPLHF. Based on the CDR3 plus reference TRBV2 and TRBJ1-6, the full variable domain is EPEVTQTPSHQVTQMGQEVILRCVPISNHLYFYWYRQILGQKVEFLVSFYNNEISEKSEIFDDQFSVERPDGSNFTLKIRSTKLEDSAMYFCASRWAGLPSPLHFGNGTRLTVT.

The chain recombines TRBV28 with TRBJ1-5; 8 positions agree with TRBD1. The CDR3 runs 12 residues. Looked up from germline, CDR1 is MDHEN and CDR2 is SYDVKM. CDR3 sequence: CKTGVSNQPQHF. Here the CDR3 DNA reads TGTAAGACAGGGGTTAGCAATCAGCCCCAGCATTTT.

This clone has a single count. The chain uses TRBV27 and TRBJ2-7; 9 bases are a match to TRBD1. The CDR3 consists of 15 residues. Germline trimming cut 8 bases from V and 6 bases from J; bases unmatched to any gene: 14. In germline, CDR1 is MNHEY, CDR2 SMNVEV (reference sequence). The CDR3 DNA sequence: TGTGCCAGCCGAGATAGAACAGGGGGCCGGTCCGAGCAGTACTTC. This translates into CASRDRTGGRSEQYF.

This sequence joins TRBV20-1 and TRBJ2-2; perhaps TRBD2 as D (5 bases). The CDR3 runs to 11 residues. Germline loops: CDR1 DFQATT, CDR2 SNEGSKA (reference sequence). Trimming cost V 5 bases and J 6 bases, with 7 bases left between them. CDR3 nucleotides: TGCAGTGCTGGACTGGCCGGGGAGCTGTTTTTT. Translation: CSAGLAGELFF.